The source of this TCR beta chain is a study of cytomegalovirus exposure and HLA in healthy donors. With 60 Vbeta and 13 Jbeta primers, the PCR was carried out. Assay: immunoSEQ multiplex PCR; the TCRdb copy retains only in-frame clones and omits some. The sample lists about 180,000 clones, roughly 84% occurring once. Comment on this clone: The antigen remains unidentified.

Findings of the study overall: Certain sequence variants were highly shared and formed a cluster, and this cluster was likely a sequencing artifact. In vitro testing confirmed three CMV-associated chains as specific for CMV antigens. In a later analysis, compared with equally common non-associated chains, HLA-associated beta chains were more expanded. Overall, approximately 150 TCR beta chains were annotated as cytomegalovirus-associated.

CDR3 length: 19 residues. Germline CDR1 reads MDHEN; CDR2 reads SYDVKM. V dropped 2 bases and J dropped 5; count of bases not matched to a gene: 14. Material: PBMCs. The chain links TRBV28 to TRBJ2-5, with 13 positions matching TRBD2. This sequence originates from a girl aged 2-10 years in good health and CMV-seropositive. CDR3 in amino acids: CASSLPGTSGTLFRETQYF. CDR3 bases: TGTGCCAGCAGTTTACCCGGGACTAGCGGGACCCTTTTTAGGGAGACCCAGTACTTC.